The rows below give T cell receptor beta chains drawn from one sample of a study of T cells in Graves' hyperthyroidism and ophthalmopathy. One entry per CDR3 protein, called by TCRdb with MiXCR from the multiplex PCR reads. Among under 400,000 distinct CDR3 sequences listed, 15% to 20% were seen once. Sequenced: blood. The receptor set was obtained from a woman in her 50s with Graves' hyperthyroidism. Each CDR3 is given with its conserved first and last residue. D genes are given only for firm matches. The listing skips clone size in some rows; elsewhere it reads once, few, many or a size class.

j_call: TRBJ2-1; v_call: TRBV7-3; clone_size: NA; d_call: TRBD2; cdr3_aa: CASSLGELAGGGEQFF; cdr3_nt: TGTGCCAGCAGCTTAGGTGAACTAGCGGGGGGAGGTGAGCAGTTCTTC
j_call: TRBJ2-3; v_call: TRBV2; clone_size: NA; d_call: NA; cdr3_aa: CAIQTESYEQYF; cdr3_nt: TGTGCCATCCAGACTGAATCCTACGAGCAGTATTTT
j_call: TRBJ2-3; v_call: TRBV18; clone_size: many; d_call: NA; cdr3_aa: CASSPVVQADTQYF; cdr3_nt: TGTGCCAGCTCACCCGTTGTGCAGGCAGATACGCAGTATTTT
j_call: TRBJ2-7; v_call: TRBV5-1; clone_size: few; d_call: NA; cdr3_aa: CASSIGASGRDEQYF; cdr3_nt: TGCGCCAGCAGCATTGGGGCCTCGGGCAGGGACGAGCAGTACTTC
j_call: TRBJ1-5; v_call: TRBV30; clone_size: many; d_call: NA; cdr3_aa: CAWARGIDQPQHF; cdr3_nt: TGTGCCTGGGCTCGGGGTATTGATCAGCCCCAGCATTTT
j_call: TRBJ2-7; v_call: TRBV6-1; clone_size: many; d_call: TRBD2; cdr3_aa: CASSEQLAGGPSYEQYF; cdr3_nt: TGTGCCAGCAGTGAACAGTTAGCGGGAGGGCCCTCCTACGAGCAGTACTTC
j_call: TRBJ2-7; v_call: TRBV7-7; clone_size: many; d_call: TRBD2; cdr3_aa: CASSEGTTFEQYF; cdr3_nt: TGTGCTAGCAGCGAAGGGACTACCTTCGAGCAGTACTTC
j_call: TRBJ2-1; v_call: TRBV7-9; clone_size: NA; d_call: TRBD2; cdr3_aa: CASSLEAGGRGSEQFF; cdr3_nt: TGTGCCAGCAGCTTAGAAGCCGGCGGGAGAGGTAGTGAGCAGTTCTTC
j_call: TRBJ2-1; v_call: TRBV7-3; clone_size: few; d_call: TRBD2; cdr3_aa: CASSLGLADYDEQFF; cdr3_nt: TGTGCCAGCAGCCTCGGACTAGCGGACTACGATGAGCAGTTCTTC
j_call: TRBJ2-5; v_call: TRBV9; clone_size: few; d_call: TRBD2; cdr3_aa: CASSVTTSGSETQYF; cdr3_nt: TGTGCCAGCAGCGTGACGACTAGCGGGAGTGAGACCCAGTACTTC
j_call: TRBJ2-5; v_call: TRBV24-1; clone_size: NA; d_call: NA; cdr3_aa: CATSDLGGPFGETQYF; cdr3_nt: TGTGCCACCAGTGATTTAGGGGGACCTTTTGGCGAGACCCAGTACTTC
j_call: TRBJ2-4; v_call: TRBV2; clone_size: many; d_call: NA; cdr3_aa: CASRQAKNIQYF; cdr3_nt: TGTGCCAGCCGACAGGCCAAAAACATTCAGTACTTC
j_call: TRBJ1-2; v_call: TRBV30; clone_size: many; d_call: NA; cdr3_aa: CAWSVFGKGPINYGYTF; cdr3_nt: TGTGCCTGGAGTGTATTTGGAAAGGGGCCAATTAACTATGGCTACACCTTC
j_call: TRBJ2-7; v_call: TRBV24-1; clone_size: few; d_call: TRBD1; cdr3_aa: CATSDLRDRGEGLSYEQYF; cdr3_nt: TGTGCCACCAGTGATTTGCGGGACAGGGGAGAGGGGCTCTCCTACGAGCAGTACTTC